Sequencing of this T cell receptor beta chain was carried out in a study of human T cells and chemical hapten exposure. Study information: Weekly administration of diphenylcyclopropenone to the scalp of patients continued throughout the roughly 23-week study. Overall study findings and caveats: TCRs exceeding a frequency of 1 in 1000 stayed unchanged under DPC sensitization. Significantly more large CDR3 similarity clusters were formed by expanded TCRs than by controls.

Sample time point: patch test 2, 6 weeks after DPC sensitization. Treatment denoted: therapeutic diphenylcyclopropenone sensitization with weekly scalp DPC. From the RACE reads, TCRdb called clonotypes with MiXCR, one entry per CDR3 protein. The repertoire consists of roughly 150,000 distinct CDR3 sequences, with 10% to 15% occurring once and the leading ten covering around 1.4%. About this clonotype itself: Its antigen remains unidentified.

Per germline, CDR1 LGHNA and CDR2 YNFKEQ. Trimming shortened V by 0 bases and J by 6 bases, and 12 bases separated the two germline ends. This CDR3 comprises 14 residues. The rearrangement links TRBV4-2 to TRBJ2-7, with no clear D. The sequence was obtained from a woman aged 45-65 years with alopecia areata. Some clones in this sample may be carry-over from other donors' samples. Sample: whole blood, taken in connection with sensitization to the hapten diphenylcyclopropenone (DPC). In nucleotides, the CDR3 is TGTGCCAGCAGCCAAGACGTAACTACTGTCGAGCAGTACTTC. This translates into CASSQDVTTVEQYF.